A single sample is the source of the 28 T cell receptor beta chains below, sequenced in a study of T cell responses to AZD1222 COVID-19 vaccine. Clones were sequenced by immunoSEQ multiplex PCR, and TCRdb holds only the in-frame ones, with some missing. This sample has nearly 110,000 clones, with roughly 90% found just once. The sequenced sample was peripheral blood, obtained on day 0 of AZD1222 vaccination. These receptors were obtained from an adult in good health.

This chain connects TRBV18 to TRBJ1-1; no firm D call. CDR1 and CDR2 from the germline V gene are KGHSH and LQKENI. The V and J ends lost 8 bases and 3 bases respectively, with 7 bases between them. The CDR3 runs to 11 residues. The CDR3 spells CASHGDTEAFF. The CDR3 DNA reads TGTGCCAGCCATGGGGACACTGAAGCTTTCTTT.

V is TRBV6-5 and J is TRBJ1-5; tentative D call: TRBD1 (6 bases). The V gene lost 8 bases and the J gene lost 9 bases, with 17 bases spanning the gap. The CDR3 loop spans 13 amino acids. In germline, CDR1 is MNHEY, CDR2 SVGAGI. The CDR3 nucleotides read TGTGCCAGCTCTCAGGGGCCGCAAGGGCCCCAGCATTTT. As protein: CASSQGPQGPQHF.

V usage is TRBV7-9 and J usage is TRBJ1-1, with D maybe TRBD1 (5 bases). This CDR3 is 14 amino acids long. Trimming removed 2 bases from V and 2 bases from J, with 9 bases in between. Germline CDR1 is SEHNR and CDR2 is FQNEAQ (reference sequence). CDR3 in amino acids: CASSLYGDNTEAFF. The CDR3 bases are TGTGCCAGCAGCTTATACGGGGACAACACTGAAGCTTTCTTT.

For the CDR3, the DNA is TGTGCCAGCAGCGTAGTTCCGGGACCGGGTGGGGACACTGAAGCTTTCTTT. Translation: CASSVVPGPGGDTEAFF. The V call is TRBV9, the J call TRBJ1-1; TRBD1 is a possible D gene (5 bases). CDR1 is SGDLS, CDR2 YYNGEE, per germline. The germline V and J ends were trimmed by 0 bases and 3 bases, with 18 bases remaining between them. This CDR3 contains 17 residues.

The genes are TRBV7-6 and TRBJ1-5; D call uncertain. V lost 5 bases, J lost 4 bases, and 15 bases lay in between. The CDR3 totals 15 residues. Germline CDR1 SGHVS, CDR2 FNYEAQ. CDR3 residues: CASSEDDVGNQPQHF. The CDR3 coding sequence is TGTGCCAGCAGCGAGGATGATGTGGGGAATCAGCCCCAGCATTTT.

The chain is built from TRBV27 and TRBJ2-1; D is perhaps TRBD1 (5 bases). The germline V gene encodes CDR1 MNHEY and CDR2 SMNVEV (reference sequence). V lost 10 bases and J 5 bases, leaving 18 bases between the germline ends. The length of the CDR3 is 14 residues. DNA of the CDR3: TGTGCCACCTGCCCGTGGGGCCACAACAATGAGCAGTTCTTC. This codes for CATCPWGHNNEQFF.

The genes are TRBV5-1 and TRBJ2-3, with TRBD1 matching over 8 bases. This CDR3 contains 15 residues. From germline, CDR1 is SGHRS and CDR2 YFSETQ. V was pared by 4 bases and J by 3 bases, with 7 bases of the junction left unmatched. For the CDR3, the DNA is TGCGCCAGCAGCCCCGGACAGGGTGTAACAGATACGCAGTATTTT. Protein: CASSPGQGVTDTQYF.

This chain uses TRBV11-2 with TRBJ2-3; D possibly corresponds to TRBD1 (7 bases). From germline, CDR1 is SGHAT and CDR2 FQNNGV. The CDR3 length is 14 residues. V lost 5 bases, J lost 4 bases, and 13 bases lay in between. The CDR3 loop is CASSPGGSPDTQYF. The CDR3 coding sequence is TGTGCCAGCAGCCCAGGGGGGTCCCCAGATACGCAGTATTTT. The variable domain in full, with the rest retrieved from reference TRBV11-2 and TRBJ2-3, is EAGVAQSPRYKIIEKRQSVAFWCNPISGHATLYWYQQILGQGPKLLIQFQNNGVVDDSQLPKDRFSAERLKGVDSTLKIQPAKLEDSAVYLCASSPGGSPDTQYFGPGTRLTVL.

The CDR3 bases are TGTGCCAGCAGCTTAGGAACTAGCGGGAGGGTAGGTGAGCAGTTCTTC. Translating it yields CASSLGTSGRVGEQFF. J is TRBJ2-1 and V is TRBV7-8, with 13 bases that match TRBD2. CDR1 is SGHVS and CDR2 is FQNEAQ in the germline V gene. The CDR3 consists of 16 residues. J lost 9 bases, V lost 1 base, and 6 bases had no gene match.

This clone has a handful of counts. This chain joins TRBV30 and TRBJ1-4; 11 bases align to TRBD1. After removal of 2 bases from V and 2 bases from J, the junction contained 4 bases not matched to a gene. CDR3 size: 16 residues. The germline gives CDR1 GTSNPN, CDR2 SVGIG (reference sequence). In DNA, the CDR3 is TGTGCCTGGAGTCCCGGACAGGGGGCGACTAATGAAAAACTGTTTTTT. Amino acids: CAWSPGQGATNEKLFF.

The V and J genes are TRBV6-6 and TRBJ1-5; 8 nucleotides line up with TRBD1. Germline assignment: CDR1 MNHNY and CDR2 SVGAGI (reference sequence). V dropped 5 bases and J dropped 3; count of bases not matched to a gene: 12. This CDR3 has 17 residues. In DNA, the CDR3 is TGTGCCAGCAGTCCCCATACGGGGACAGGCACCAATCAGCCCCAGCATTTT. Its translation: CASSPHTGTGTNQPQHF.

This clone has just one count. The chain is built from TRBV7-3 and TRBJ2-2, with 9 bases identical to TRBD2. The CDR3 consists of 17 residues. Looked up from germline, CDR1 is SGHTA and CDR2 is FQGTGA. V trimming: 1 base; J trimming: 0 bases; junction bases outside the gene matches: 3. CDR3 coding DNA: TGTGCCAGCAGCTTAAGCGGGAGGGACTCGAACACCGGGGAGCTGTTTTTT. Translating gives CASSLSGRDSNTGELFF.

CDR3 nucleotide sequence: TGTGCCAGCAGTTTATCTCTCTTCGACACCCTCGGTTATGAGCAGTTCTTC. It yields the protein CASSLSLFDTLGYEQFF. This chain links TRBV28 with TRBJ2-1; D not resolved. With 1 base removed from V and 8 bases from J, the gap between germline ends came to 21 bases. The CDR3 spans 17 residues. The V gene's germline CDR1 is MDHEN and CDR2 SYDVKM.

V and J are TRBV3-1 (or the pseudogene TRBV3-2) and TRBJ1-1; D unresolved. The germline CDR1 and CDR2 sequences are LGHDT and YNNKEL (reference sequence). V was pared by 2 bases and J by 0 bases, with 19 bases between. The CDR3 is 18 residues long. CDR3 sequence reads: CASSQRKPLAEMNTEAFF. The CDR3 DNA sequence: TGTGCCAGCAGCCAAAGGAAACCCCTCGCGGAGATGAACACTGAAGCTTTCTTT.

The chain recombines TRBV7-6 with TRBJ1-5, with D perhaps matching TRBD1 (5 bases). Germline loops: CDR1 SGHVS, CDR2 FNYEAQ. CDR3 length equals 15 residues. V lost 2 bases to trimming and J lost 7 bases, with 15 bases between them. CDR3 nucleotides: TGTGCCAGCAGCTTAAATGGCGGGGGGAGACAGCCCCAGCATTTT. Its translation is CASSLNGGGRQPQHF.

This chain joins TRBV12-5 and TRBJ1-2; D remains ambiguous. V was shortened by 1 base and J by 7 bases, with 16 bases between the two germline ends. The germline CDR1 and CDR2 sequences are LGHNT and FRNRAP. The CDR3 sequence is 15 residues long. The CDR3 DNA reads TGTGCTAGTGGTTTGGGAGTTGCTGGACTCTCTGGCTACACCTTC. This translates into CASGLGVAGLSGYTF.

V is TRBV10-3 and J is TRBJ2-7; tentative D call: TRBD2 (6 bases). The CDR3 totals 14 residues. V was shortened by 0 bases and J by 4 bases, with 10 bases between the two germline ends. Germline loops: CDR1 ENHRY, CDR2 SYGVKD. The CDR3: CAISESGTLYEQYF. The CDR3 DNA reads as TGTGCCATCAGTGAGTCGGGGACTCTATACGAGCAGTACTTC.

V usage is TRBV7-9 and J usage is TRBJ1-5; D is undetermined. The germline gives CDR1 SEHNR, CDR2 FQNEAQ (reference sequence). This CDR3 is built from 15 residues. The V gene lost 1 base and the J gene lost 5 bases, with 12 bases spanning the gap. CDR3 nucleotides: TGTGCCAGCAGCTTAGGTGTTGGCAGAGATCAGCCCCAGCATTTT. It yields the protein CASSLGVGRDQPQHF.

The gene calls are TRBV2 and TRBJ1-1; 10 bases line up with TRBD1. CDR3 length equals 17 residues. Germline V gene lookup returns CDR1 SNHLY and CDR2 FYNNEI. J lost 0 bases, V lost 7 bases, and 11 bases had no gene match. CDR3 bases: TGTGCCAGCACCCGGGACAGGGGATATCGAATGAACACTGAAGCTTTCTTT. Its protein product is CASTRDRGYRMNTEAFF. The complete variable domain, with remaining parts taken from reference TRBV2 and TRBJ1-1, reads EPEVTQTPSHQVTQMGQEVILRCVPISNHLYFYWYRQILGQKVEFLVSFYNNEISEKSEIFDDQFSVERPDGSNFTLKIRSTKLEDSAMYFCASTRDRGYRMNTEAFFGQGTRLTVV.

The genes are TRBV7-3 and TRBJ2-5; possibly TRBD2 for D (5 bases). The CDR3 contains 14 residues. The ends were cut back, 4 bases at V and 5 bases at J, with 14 bases in the middle. The V gene's germline CDR1 is SGHTA and CDR2 FQGTGA. CDR3: CASSSEGPGETQYF. CDR3 in DNA: TGTGCCAGCAGCTCCGAAGGTCCGGGGGAGACCCAGTACTTC.

V and J are TRBV9 and TRBJ2-7, with 7 bases matching TRBD1. With 3 bases clipped from V and 9 bases from J, the junction kept 3 bases outside the gene matches. CDR3 size: 11 residues. Germline V gene sequence: CDR1 SGDLS, CDR2 YYNGEE. The DNA for the CDR3 is TGTGCCAGCAGCGCCGGACAGGCGCAGTACTTC. Protein: CASSAGQAQYF.

The chain couples TRBV15 to TRBJ1-2; unclear D gene. Germline V gene lookup returns CDR1 LNHNV and CDR2 YYDKDF (reference sequence). V was cut by 0 bases and J by 4 bases, with 3 bases left in between. The CDR3 has 12 amino acids. CDR3 sequence (DNA): TGTGCCACCAGCAGAGATATCTATGGCTACACCTTC. This codes for CATSRDIYGYTF.

The gene calls are TRBV5-6 and TRBJ2-3, with D possibly being TRBD2 (5 bases). The CDR3 runs 17 residues. Per germline, CDR1 SGHDT and CDR2 YYEEEE. Deletions cut 1 base from V and 1 base from J, with 16 bases between. In nucleotides, the CDR3 is TGTGCCAGCAGCTTGTTTGCGAACAGCGGAGGCACAGATACGCAGTATTTT. Its translation is CASSLFANSGGTDTQYF.

Worth noting for this clone: The sample holds other DNA sequences that translate to the same CDR3. The gene calls are TRBV28 and TRBJ1-1; 7 bases are a match to TRBD1. The V segment lost 5 bases and the J segment 5 bases; nucleotides outside the gene matches: 2. This CDR3 is built from 12 residues. Germline V gene sequence: CDR1 MDHEN, CDR2 SYDVKM. In DNA, the CDR3 is TGTGCCAGCAGTCCCAGGGGGACTGAAGCTTTCTTT. Its protein product is CASSPRGTEAFF.

V gene TRBV18 combines with J gene TRBJ2-7; tentatively, D is TRBD1 (6 bases). CDR3 size: 16 residues. Germline V gene data show CDR1 as KGHSH and CDR2 as LQKENI. Deletions cut 3 bases from V and 0 bases from J, with 15 bases between. CDR3 in amino acids: CASSPISGAVSYEQYF. The CDR3 nucleotides read TGTGCCAGCTCACCGATTTCAGGGGCCGTCTCCTACGAGCAGTACTTC.

This clone was counted once. V is TRBV19 and J is TRBJ1-1; no reliable D call. This CDR3 is built from 14 residues. V was pared by 2 bases and J by 7 bases, with 14 bases between. From germline, CDR1 is LNHDA and CDR2 SQIVND (reference sequence). CDR3 nucleotide sequence: TGTGCCAGTAGTATAATTCGGGCGGATTTTGAAGCTTTCTTT. Its protein product is CASSIIRADFEAFF.

V and J are TRBV6-6 and TRBJ1-2; no clear D gene. V lost 6 bases to trimming and J lost 4 bases, with 15 bases between them. Germline values: CDR1 MNHNY, CDR2 SVGAGI (reference sequence). CDR3 length equals 14 residues. CDR3 loop: CASRQTAAVYGYTF. CDR3 in DNA: TGTGCCAGCAGACAGACGGCTGCGGTCTATGGCTACACCTTC.

J is TRBJ2-3 and V is TRBV4-3, with D tentatively TRBD2 (6 bases). Germline CDR1 is LGHNA and CDR2 is YSLEER. Trimming removed 0 bases at V and 2 bases at J, with 15 bases between. The CDR3 totals 17 residues. This chain's CDR3 is CASSQEGGDRYTDTQYF. The CDR3 DNA reads as TGCGCCAGCAGCCAAGAGGGAGGAGATCGGTACACAGATACGCAGTATTTT.